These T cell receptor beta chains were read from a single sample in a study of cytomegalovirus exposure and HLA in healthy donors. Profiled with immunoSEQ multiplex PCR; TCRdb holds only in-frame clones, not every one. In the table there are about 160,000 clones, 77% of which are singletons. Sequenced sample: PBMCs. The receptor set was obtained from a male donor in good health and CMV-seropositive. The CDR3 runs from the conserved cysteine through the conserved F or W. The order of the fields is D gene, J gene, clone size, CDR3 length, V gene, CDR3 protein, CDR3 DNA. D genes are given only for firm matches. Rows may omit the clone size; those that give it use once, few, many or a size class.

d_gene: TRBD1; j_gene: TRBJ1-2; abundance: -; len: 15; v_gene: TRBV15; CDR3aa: CATSRHRGLIYGYTF; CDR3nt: TGTGCCACCAGCAGACACAGGGGGCTTATCTATGGCTACACCTTC
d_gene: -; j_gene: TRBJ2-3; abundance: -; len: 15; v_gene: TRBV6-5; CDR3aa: CASSYKGDNTDTQYF; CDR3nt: TGTGCCAGCAGTTACAAGGGGGATAACACAGATACGCAGTATTTT
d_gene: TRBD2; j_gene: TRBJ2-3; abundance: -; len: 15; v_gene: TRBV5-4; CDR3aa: CASSSIAGNTDTQYF; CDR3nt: TGTGCCAGCAGCTCTATAGCGGGGAACACAGATACGCAGTATTTT
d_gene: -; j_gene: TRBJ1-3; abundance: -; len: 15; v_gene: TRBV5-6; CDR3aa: CASSLAPQAGNTIYF; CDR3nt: TGTGCCAGCAGCTTGGCCCCTCAAGCGGGAAACACCATATATTTT
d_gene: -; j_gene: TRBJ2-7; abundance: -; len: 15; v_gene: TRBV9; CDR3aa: CASSLGGDTSYEQYF; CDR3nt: TGTGCCAGCTCCCTGGGGGGGGACACCAGCTACGAGCAGTACTTC
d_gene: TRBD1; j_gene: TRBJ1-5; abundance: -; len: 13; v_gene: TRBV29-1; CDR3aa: CSVARGPRQPQHF; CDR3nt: TGCAGCGTTGCCAGGGGGCCGAGGCAGCCCCAGCATTTT
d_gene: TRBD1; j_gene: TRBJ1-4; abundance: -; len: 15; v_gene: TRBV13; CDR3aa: CASSSDRARNEKLFF; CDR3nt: TGTGCCAGCAGCTCCGACAGGGCGAGAAATGAAAAACTGTTTTTT
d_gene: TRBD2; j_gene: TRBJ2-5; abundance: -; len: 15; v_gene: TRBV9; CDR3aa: CASSFSGTLGETQYF; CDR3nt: TGTGCCAGCAGCTTTAGCGGGACCCTAGGGGAGACCCAGTACTTC
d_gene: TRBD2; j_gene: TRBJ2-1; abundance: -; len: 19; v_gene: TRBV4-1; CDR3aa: CASSQSPGTSGGARDEQFF; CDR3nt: TGCGCCAGCAGCCAATCCCCGGGGACTAGCGGGGGGGCCAGGGATGAGCAGTTCTTC
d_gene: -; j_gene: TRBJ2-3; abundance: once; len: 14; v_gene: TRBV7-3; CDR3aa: CASSLNQATDTQYF; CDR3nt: TGTGCCAGCAGCTTAAACCAGGCCACAGATACGCAGTATTTT
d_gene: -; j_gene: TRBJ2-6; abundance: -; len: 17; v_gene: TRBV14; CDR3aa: CASSQPWGYSGANVLTF; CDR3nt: TGTGCCAGCAGCCAGCCTTGGGGCTACTCTGGGGCCAACGTCCTGACTTTC
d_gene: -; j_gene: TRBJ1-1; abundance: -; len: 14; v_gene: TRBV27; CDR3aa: CASRMTRRDTEAFF; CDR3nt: TGTGCCAGCAGGATGACACGGCGGGACACTGAAGCTTTCTTT
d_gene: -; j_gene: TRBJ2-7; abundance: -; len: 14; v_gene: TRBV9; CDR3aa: CASSPTRVTYEQYF; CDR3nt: TGTGCCAGCAGCCCGACCAGGGTAACCTACGAGCAGTACTTC
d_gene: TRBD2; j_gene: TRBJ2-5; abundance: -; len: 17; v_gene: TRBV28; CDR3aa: CASSSHRLAGGLETQYF; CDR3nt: TGTGCCAGCAGTTCTCATAGACTAGCGGGGGGACTGGAGACCCAGTACTTC
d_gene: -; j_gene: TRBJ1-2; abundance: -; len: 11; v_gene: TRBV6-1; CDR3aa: CARREDYGYTF; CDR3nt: TGTGCCAGGCGGGAGGACTATGGCTACACCTTC
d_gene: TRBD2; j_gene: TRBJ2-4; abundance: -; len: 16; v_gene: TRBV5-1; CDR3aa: CASSFSGGATKNIQYF; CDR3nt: TGCGCCAGCAGCTTTTCGGGGGGTGCTACCAAAAACATTCAGTACTTC
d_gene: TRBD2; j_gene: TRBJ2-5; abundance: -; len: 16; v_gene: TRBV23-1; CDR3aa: CASSLLGLAGEETQYF; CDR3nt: TGCGCCAGCAGCCTACTGGGACTAGCGGGGGAAGAGACCCAGTACTTC
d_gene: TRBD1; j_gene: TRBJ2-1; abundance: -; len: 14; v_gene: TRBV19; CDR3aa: CASSSGTGVNEQFF; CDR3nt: TGTGCCAGTAGTTCCGGGACAGGGGTTAATGAGCAGTTCTTC